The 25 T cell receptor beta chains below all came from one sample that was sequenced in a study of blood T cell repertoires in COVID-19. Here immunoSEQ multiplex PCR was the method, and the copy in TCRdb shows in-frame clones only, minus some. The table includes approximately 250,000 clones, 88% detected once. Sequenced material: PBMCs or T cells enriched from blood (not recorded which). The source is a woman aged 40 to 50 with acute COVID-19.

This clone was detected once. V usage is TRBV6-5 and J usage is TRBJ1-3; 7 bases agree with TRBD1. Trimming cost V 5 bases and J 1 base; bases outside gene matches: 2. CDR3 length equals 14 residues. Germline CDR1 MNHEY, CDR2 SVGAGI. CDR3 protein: CASSKGASGNTIYF. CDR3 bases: TGTGCCAGCAGTAAGGGGGCATCTGGAAACACCATATATTTT.

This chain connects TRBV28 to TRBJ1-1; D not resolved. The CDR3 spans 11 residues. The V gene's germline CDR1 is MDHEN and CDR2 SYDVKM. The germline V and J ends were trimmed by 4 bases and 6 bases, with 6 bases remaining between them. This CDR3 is CASSSISEAFF. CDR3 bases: TGTGCCAGCAGTTCTATTTCTGAAGCTTTCTTT.

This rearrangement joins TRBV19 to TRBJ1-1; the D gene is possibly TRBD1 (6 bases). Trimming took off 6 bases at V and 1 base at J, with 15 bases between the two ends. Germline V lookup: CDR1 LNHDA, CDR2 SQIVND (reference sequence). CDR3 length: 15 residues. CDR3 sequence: CASSAIKQGNTEAFF. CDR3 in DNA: TGTGCCAGTAGCGCGATAAAACAGGGGAACACTGAAGCTTTCTTT. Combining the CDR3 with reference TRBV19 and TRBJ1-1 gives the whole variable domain DGGITQSPKYLFRKEGQNVTLSCEQNLNHDAMYWYRQDPGQGLRLIYYSQIVNDFQKGDIAEGYSVSREKKESFPLTVTSAQKNPTAFYLCASSAIKQGNTEAFFGQGTRLTVV.

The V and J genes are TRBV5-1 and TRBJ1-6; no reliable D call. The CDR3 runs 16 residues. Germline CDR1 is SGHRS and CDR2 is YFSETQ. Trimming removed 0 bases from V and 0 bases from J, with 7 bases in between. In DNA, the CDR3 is TGCGCCAGCAGCTTGGGTCTGAGCTCCTATAATTCACCCCTCCACTTT. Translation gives CASSLGLSSYNSPLHF.

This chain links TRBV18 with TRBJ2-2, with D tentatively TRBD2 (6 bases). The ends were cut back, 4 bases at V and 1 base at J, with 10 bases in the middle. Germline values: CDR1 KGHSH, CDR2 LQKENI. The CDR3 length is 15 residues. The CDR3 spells CASSHRRENTGELFF. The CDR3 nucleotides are TGTGCCAGCTCACATCGGCGGGAGAACACCGGGGAGCTGTTTTTT.

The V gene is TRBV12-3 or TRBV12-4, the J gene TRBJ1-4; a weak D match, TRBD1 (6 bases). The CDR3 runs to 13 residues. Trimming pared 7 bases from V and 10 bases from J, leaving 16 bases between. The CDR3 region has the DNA TGTGCCAGCACCCCATTAGGGGGGGGAAAACTGTTTTTT. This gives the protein CASTPLGGGKLFF.

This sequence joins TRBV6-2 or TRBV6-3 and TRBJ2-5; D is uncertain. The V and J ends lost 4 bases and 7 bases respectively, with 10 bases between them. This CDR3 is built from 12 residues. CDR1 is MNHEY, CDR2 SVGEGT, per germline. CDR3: CASSLTVWTQYF. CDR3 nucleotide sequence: TGTGCCAGCAGTTTAACGGTATGGACCCAGTACTTC.

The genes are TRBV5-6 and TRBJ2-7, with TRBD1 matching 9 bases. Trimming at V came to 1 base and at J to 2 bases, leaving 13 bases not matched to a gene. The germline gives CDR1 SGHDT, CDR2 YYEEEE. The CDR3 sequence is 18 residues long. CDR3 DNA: TGTGCCAGCAGCTTGTTGGGACAGGGTTTTAGTTTAGCCTACGAGCAGTACGTC. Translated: CASSLLGQGFSLAYEQYV.

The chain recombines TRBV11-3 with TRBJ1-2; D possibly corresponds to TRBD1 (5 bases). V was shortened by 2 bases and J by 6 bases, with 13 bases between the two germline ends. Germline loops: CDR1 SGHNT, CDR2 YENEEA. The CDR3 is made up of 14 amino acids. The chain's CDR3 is CASSLISGRDGYTF. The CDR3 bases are TGTGCCAGCAGCTTAATATCAGGGAGGGATGGCTACACCTTC.

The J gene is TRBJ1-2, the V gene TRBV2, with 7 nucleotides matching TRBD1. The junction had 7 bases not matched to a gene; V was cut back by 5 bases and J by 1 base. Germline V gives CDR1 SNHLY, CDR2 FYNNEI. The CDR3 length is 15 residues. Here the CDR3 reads CASSFGQENNYGYTF. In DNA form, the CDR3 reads TGTGCCAGCAGTTTCGGACAGGAGAATAACTATGGCTACACCTTC.

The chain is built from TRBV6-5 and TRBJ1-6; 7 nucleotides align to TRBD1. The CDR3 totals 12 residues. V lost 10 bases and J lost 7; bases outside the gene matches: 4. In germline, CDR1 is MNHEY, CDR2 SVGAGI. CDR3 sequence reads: CATLTGNSPLHF. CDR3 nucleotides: TGTGCCACCCTGACAGGGAATTCACCCCTCCACTTT.

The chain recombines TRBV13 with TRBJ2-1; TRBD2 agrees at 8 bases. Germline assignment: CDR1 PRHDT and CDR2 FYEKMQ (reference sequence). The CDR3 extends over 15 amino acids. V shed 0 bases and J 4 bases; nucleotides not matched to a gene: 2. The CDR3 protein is CASSLGGRAYNEQFF. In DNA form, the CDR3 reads TGTGCCAGCAGCTTAGGCGGGAGGGCTTACAATGAGCAGTTCTTC.

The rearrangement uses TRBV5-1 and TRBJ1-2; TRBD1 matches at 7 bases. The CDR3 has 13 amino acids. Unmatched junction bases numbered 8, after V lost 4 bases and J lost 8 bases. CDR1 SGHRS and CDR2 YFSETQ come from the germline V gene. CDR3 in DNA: TGCGCCAGCAGCCCTGAACAGGGGATCGGCTACACCTTC. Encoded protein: CASSPEQGIGYTF.

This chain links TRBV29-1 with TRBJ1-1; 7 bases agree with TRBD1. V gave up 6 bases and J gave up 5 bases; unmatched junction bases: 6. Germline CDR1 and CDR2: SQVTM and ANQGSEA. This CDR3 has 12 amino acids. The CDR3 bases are TGCAGCGTGACAGGGTTTGGAACTGAAGCTTTCTTT. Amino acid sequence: CSVTGFGTEAFF. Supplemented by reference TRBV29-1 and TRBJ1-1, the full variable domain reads SAVISQKPSRDICQRGTSLTIQCQVDSQVTMMFWYRQQPGQSLTLIATANQGSEATYESGFVIDKFPISRPNLTFSTLTVSNMSPEDSSIYLCSVTGFGTEAFFGQGTRLTVV.

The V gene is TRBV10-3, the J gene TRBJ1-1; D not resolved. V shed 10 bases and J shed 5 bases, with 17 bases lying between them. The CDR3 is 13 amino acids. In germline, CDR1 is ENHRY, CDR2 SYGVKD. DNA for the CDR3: TGTGCCACCAAGGACTCGGACGGGACTGAAGCTTTCTTT. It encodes CATKDSDGTEAFF.

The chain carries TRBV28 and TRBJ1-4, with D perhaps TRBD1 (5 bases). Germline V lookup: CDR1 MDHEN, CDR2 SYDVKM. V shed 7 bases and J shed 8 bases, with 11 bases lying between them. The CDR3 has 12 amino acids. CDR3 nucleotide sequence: TGTGCCAGCACGGGCAGGGCCGAAAAACTGTTTTTT. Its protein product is CASTGRAEKLFF.

CDR3 region: CASSLAGSRGGAGELFF. For the CDR3, the DNA is TGTGCCAGCAGCCTGGCGGGCTCCCGGGGGGGAGCCGGGGAGCTGTTTTTT. This chain joins TRBV11-3 and TRBJ2-2, with TRBD2 matching 8 bases. Germline trimming cut 5 bases from V and 6 bases from J; bases unmatched to any gene: 14. CDR3 length: 17 amino acids. Germline CDR1 SGHNT, CDR2 YENEEA.

This CDR3 is CASSPFQQGGQPQHF. CDR3 sequence (DNA): TGTGCCAGCTCACCGTTTCAACAGGGGGGTCAGCCCCAGCATTTT. The gene calls are TRBV18 and TRBJ1-5, with 8 bases fitting TRBD1. Germline V CDR1 and CDR2: KGHSH, LQKENI. The CDR3 has 15 residues. The V and J ends lost 3 bases and 6 bases, in that order; junction bases with no gene match: 7.

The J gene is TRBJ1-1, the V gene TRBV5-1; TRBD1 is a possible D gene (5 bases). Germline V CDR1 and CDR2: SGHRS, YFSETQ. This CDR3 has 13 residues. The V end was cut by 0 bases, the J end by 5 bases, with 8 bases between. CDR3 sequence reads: CASSLVGETEAFF. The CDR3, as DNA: TGCGCCAGCAGCTTGGTAGGGGAAACTGAAGCTTTCTTT.

The CDR3 DNA is TGTGCAGCTAGCCTCACAGGGGTCGCACCCCTCCACTTT. Protein sequence: CAASLTGVAPLHF. This chain joins TRBV2 and TRBJ1-6, with 7 bases that match TRBD1. CDR1 is SNHLY and CDR2 is FYNNEI in the germline V gene. The CDR3 consists of 13 residues.

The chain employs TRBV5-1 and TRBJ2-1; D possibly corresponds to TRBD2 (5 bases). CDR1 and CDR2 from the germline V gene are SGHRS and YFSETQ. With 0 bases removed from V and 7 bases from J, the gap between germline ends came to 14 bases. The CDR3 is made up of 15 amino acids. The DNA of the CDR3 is TGCGCCAGCAGCTTGGGACCCTTAGAGGGAAATGAGCAGTTCTTC. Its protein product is CASSLGPLEGNEQFF. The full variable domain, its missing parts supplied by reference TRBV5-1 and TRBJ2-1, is KAGVTQTPRYLIKTRGQQVTLSCSPISGHRSVSWYQQTPGQGLQFLFEYFSETQRNKGNFPGRFSGRQFSNSRSEMNVSTLELGDSALYLCASSLGPLEGNEQFFGPGTRLTVL.

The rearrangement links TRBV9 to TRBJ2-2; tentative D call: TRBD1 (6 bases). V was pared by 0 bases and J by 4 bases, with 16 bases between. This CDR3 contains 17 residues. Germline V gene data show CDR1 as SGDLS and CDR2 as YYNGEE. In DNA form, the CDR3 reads TGTGCCAGCAGCGTAGAAATTGGGGGCCCCGGCACCGGGGAGCTGTTTTTT. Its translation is CASSVEIGGPGTGELFF. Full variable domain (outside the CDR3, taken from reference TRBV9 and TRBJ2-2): DSGVTQTPKHLITATGQRVTLRCSPRSGDLSVYWYQQSLDQGLQFLIQYYNGEERAKGNILERFSAQQFPDLHSELNLSSLELGDSALYFCASSVEIGGPGTGELFFGEGSRLTVL.

In nucleotides, the CDR3 is TGTGCCAGCTCGCCGAGGGGGAAAAATTCACCCCTCCACTTT. Residues: CASSPRGKNSPLHF. V usage is TRBV3-1 (or the pseudogene TRBV3-2) and J usage is TRBJ1-6; D is perhaps TRBD1 (6 bases). Trimming removed 8 bases at V and 7 bases at J, with 15 bases between. This CDR3 contains 14 residues. The V gene's germline CDR1 is LGHDT and CDR2 YNNKEL (reference sequence).

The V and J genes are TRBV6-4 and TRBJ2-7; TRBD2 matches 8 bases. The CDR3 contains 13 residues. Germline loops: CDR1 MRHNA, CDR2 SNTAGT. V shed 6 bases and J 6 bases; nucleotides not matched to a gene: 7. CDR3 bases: TGTGCCAGCAGACTCGGGGGGGCCTCCGAGCAGTACTTC. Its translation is CASRLGGASEQYF.

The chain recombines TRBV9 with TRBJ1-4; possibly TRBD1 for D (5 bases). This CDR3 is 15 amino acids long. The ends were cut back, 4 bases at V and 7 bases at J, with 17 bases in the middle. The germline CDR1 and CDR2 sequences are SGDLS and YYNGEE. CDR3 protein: CASSLTGQGVEKLFF. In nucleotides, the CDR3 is TGTGCCAGCAGCTTAACAGGTCAAGGGGTTGAAAAACTGTTTTTT.